One and the same sample provided the 19 T cell receptor beta chains below, sequenced in a study of OX40 agonist ivuxolimab in advanced cancers. Generated by immunoSEQ multiplex PCR, the TCRdb table keeps only in-frame clones and is missing some. The sample has tens of thousands of clones, approximately 88% seen once. Material: CD4+ or CD8+ T cells sorted from blood, obtained in a trial of the OX40 agonist ivuxolimab. The origin of the receptors is an adult with an advanced solid tumor such as melanoma, head and neck, liver or kidney cancer.

This clone was seen more than once but under ten times. The rearrangement links TRBV11-3 to TRBJ2-1, with D perhaps assigned TRBD1 or TRBD2 (6 bases each). In germline, CDR1 is SGHNT, CDR2 YENEEA. CDR3 size: 13 residues. V lost 5 bases and J 6 bases, leaving 11 bases between the germline ends. The CDR3 reads CASSRWGANEQFF. The CDR3 DNA follows: TGTGCCAGCAGCCGCTGGGGGGCCAATGAGCAGTTCTTC.

There are a few counts of this clone. The chain is built from TRBV7-9 and TRBJ1-1, with 9 bases lining up with TRBD1. Germline values: CDR1 SEHNR, CDR2 FQNEAQ (reference sequence). The CDR3 extends over 14 amino acids. The J segment lost 7 bases and the V segment lost 5 bases, leaving 8 bases of the junction unmatched. CDR3 sequence: CASSPVQGAGEAFF. The CDR3 DNA reads TGTGCCAGCAGCCCCGTACAGGGGGCAGGTGAAGCTTTCTTT.

The rearrangement uses TRBV6-5 and TRBJ1-4; no clear D gene. The CDR3 loop spans 14 amino acids. V was pared by 0 bases and J by 14 bases, with 16 bases between. Germline V gene lookup returns CDR1 MNHEY and CDR2 SVGAGI. CDR3 DNA sequence: TGTGCCAGCAGTTACTCGAAGCCAGAGGACGGTCTGTTTTTT. Residues: CASSYSKPEDGLFF.

V usage is TRBV5-6 and J usage is TRBJ2-1; the D call may be TRBD1 or TRBD2 (6 bases each). The CDR3 consists of 16 residues. V lost 4 bases, J lost 1 base, and 15 bases lay in between. In germline, CDR1 is SGHDT, CDR2 YYEEEE. The DNA of the CDR3 is TGTGCCAGCAGCCACCCCGGGGGCGCTTCCTACAATGAGCAGTTCTTC. It codes for CASSHPGGASYNEQFF.

This chain connects TRBV5-5 to TRBJ1-6; TRBD1 matches at 8 bases. Germline CDR1 SGHKS, CDR2 YYEKEE (reference sequence). With V trimmed by 2 bases and J by 5 bases, 6 bases remained unmatched. CDR3 length: 16 amino acids. Here the CDR3 reads CASSFIGDRNNSPLHF. The CDR3, as DNA: TGTGCCAGCAGCTTCATAGGGGACAGGAATAATTCACCCCTCCACTTT.

The chain joins TRBV5-1 to TRBJ1-1; no clear D. The CDR3 covers 13 residues. Germline CDR1 and CDR2: SGHRS and YFSETQ. Trimming took off 4 bases at V and 4 bases at J, with 11 bases between the two ends. The CDR3 loop is CASSLREGTEAFF. CDR3 nucleotides: TGCGCCAGCAGCCTGAGGGAAGGCACTGAAGCTTTCTTT. The complete variable domain, with remaining parts taken from reference TRBV5-1 and TRBJ1-1, reads KAGVTQTPRYLIKTRGQQVTLSCSPISGHRSVSWYQQTPGQGLQFLFEYFSETQRNKGNFPGRFSGRQFSNSRSEMNVSTLELGDSALYLCASSLREGTEAFFGQGTRLTVV.

The J gene is TRBJ2-7, the V gene TRBV4-2; possibly TRBD2 for D (6 bases). The length of the CDR3 is 16 residues. Trimming took 0 bases from V and 3 from J, leaving 15 bases between them. The germline gives CDR1 LGHNA, CDR2 YNFKEQ. The CDR3 loop reads CASSQDPGVIDYEQYF. The DNA of the CDR3 is TGTGCCAGCAGCCAAGATCCGGGGGTTATTGACTACGAGCAGTACTTC.

The chain joins TRBV5-1 to TRBJ1-1; 7 nucleotides line up with TRBD1. The CDR3 covers 15 residues. V dropped 3 bases and J dropped 3; count of bases not matched to a gene: 8. The germline CDR1 and CDR2 sequences are SGHRS and YFSETQ. In DNA, the CDR3 is TGCGCCAGCAGCTCCACCGGGACAGCAGACACTGAAGCTTTCTTT. This gives the protein CASSSTGTADTEAFF.

This clone was seen only once. The chain recombines TRBV28 with TRBJ2-7; D is unclear. Trimming took off 5 bases at V and 6 bases at J, with 8 bases between the two ends. The germline gives CDR1 MDHEN, CDR2 SYDVKM. This CDR3 region has 11 residues. As DNA, the CDR3 is TGTGCCAGCAGTAGAGGCCTCGAGCAGTACGTC. It yields the protein CASSRGLEQYV.

V usage is TRBV5-6 and J usage is TRBJ2-6; unclear D gene. Trimming left V 1 base short and J 4 bases short, with 21 bases between. The CDR3 loop spans 19 amino acids. Germline CDR1 reads SGHDT; CDR2 reads YYEEEE. CDR3 sequence reads: CASSLYKGKPHSGANVLTF. CDR3 in DNA: TGTGCCAGCAGCTTGTATAAGGGAAAACCTCATAGCGGGGCCAACGTCCTGACTTTC.

The chain links TRBV6-5 to TRBJ2-7; TRBD2 matches 14 bases. The CDR3 length is 15 residues. Losses at the gene ends were 4 bases for V and 4 bases for J; bases not matched to a gene: 3. The V gene's germline CDR1 is MNHEY and CDR2 SVGAGI. CDR3 DNA sequence: TGTGCCAGCAGTTCGACTAGCGGGGGGGCTTACGAGCAGTACTTC. It translates to CASSSTSGGAYEQYF.

This clone was recorded once. This chain uses TRBV28 with TRBJ2-1; D tentatively reads TRBD1 or TRBD2 (6 bases each). Germline V gene sequence: CDR1 MDHEN, CDR2 SYDVKM. This CDR3 is 12 amino acids long. V was trimmed by 2 bases and J by 9 bases, leaving 8 bases between them. The CDR3 spells CASSLGGGEQFF. As DNA, the CDR3 is TGTGCCAGCAGTTTAGGAGGGGGTGAGCAGTTCTTC.

The chain carries TRBV6-6 and TRBJ2-3; the match to TRBD2 covers 11 bases. V dropped 8 bases and J dropped 1; count of bases not matched to a gene: 2. This CDR3 is 14 amino acids long. Per the germline V gene, CDR1 is MNHNY and CDR2 is SVGAGI (reference sequence). The chain's CDR3 is CASLAGGRTDTQYF. CDR3 nucleotide sequence: TGTGCCAGCCTAGCGGGGGGTCGCACAGATACGCAGTATTTT.

The chain links TRBV2 to TRBJ2-4; D not resolved. CDR3 length equals 16 residues. V was cut by 4 bases and J by 0 bases, with 13 bases left in between. In germline, CDR1 is SNHLY, CDR2 FYNNEI. CDR3: CASSAPLPLAKNIQYF. Written as DNA, the CDR3 is TGTGCCAGCAGTGCCCCACTTCCACTAGCCAAAAACATTCAGTACTTC. Combining the CDR3 with reference TRBV2 and TRBJ2-4 gives the whole variable domain EPEVTQTPSHQVTQMGQEVILRCVPISNHLYFYWYRQILGQKVEFLVSFYNNEISEKSEIFDDQFSVERPDGSNFTLKIRSTKLEDSAMYFCASSAPLPLAKNIQYFGAGTRLSVL.

The table lists this clone with a count of one. The CDR3 nucleotides are TGTGCCAGCTCACCAATAGGCAGGGTAGCAGAGACCCAGTACTTC. Residues: CASSPIGRVAETQYF. V usage is TRBV18 and J usage is TRBJ2-5; a weak D match, TRBD1 (5 bases). With 2 bases removed from V and 4 bases from J, the gap between germline ends came to 14 bases. This CDR3 has 15 amino acids. The germline gives CDR1 KGHSH, CDR2 LQKENI.

This clone was counted only a few times. The chain employs TRBV7-3 and TRBJ1-6, with D tentatively TRBD1 (5 bases). V dropped 3 bases and J dropped 7 bases, with 10 bases sitting between them. In germline, CDR1 is SGHTA, CDR2 FQGTGA. This CDR3 has 14 amino acids. The CDR3, as DNA: TGTGCCAGCAGCTTGGGGACGGGGAATTCACCCCTCCACTTT. This encodes CASSLGTGNSPLHF.

V is TRBV4-1 and J is TRBJ1-3, with D perhaps TRBD1 (6 bases). The germline CDR1 and CDR2 sequences are MGHRA and YSYEKL. V lost 0 bases to trimming and J lost 1 base, with 7 bases between them. CDR3 length equals 15 residues. CDR3 sequence reads: CASSQDRGSGNTIYF. The CDR3 DNA sequence: TGCGCCAGCAGCCAAGATAGGGGGTCTGGAAACACCATATATTTT.

The CDR3 nucleotides read TGTGCCAGCAGCTTCCGACAGGGGGCAGGGGAAAAACTGTTTTTT. Its translation: CASSFRQGAGEKLFF. The chain links TRBV5-5 to TRBJ1-4, with 10 bases that match TRBD1. Germline V CDR1 and CDR2: SGHKS, YYEKEE (reference sequence). The V gene end was trimmed by 2 bases and the J gene end by 8 bases; junction bases not matched to a gene: 6. The CDR3 sequence is 15 residues long.

The J gene is TRBJ1-2, the V gene TRBV15, with 7 bases identical to TRBD1. The germline V gene encodes CDR1 LNHNV and CDR2 YYDKDF (reference sequence). Trimming took 3 bases from V and 6 from J; bases not matched to a gene: 10. This CDR3 has 15 residues. The CDR3 DNA sequence: TGTGCCACCAGCAGGGACCCACAGGGGAGCGATGGCTACACCTTC. It is translated as CATSRDPQGSDGYTF.